This passage covers 14 T cell receptor beta chains from one sample sequenced in a study of cytomegalovirus exposure and HLA in healthy donors. Only in-frame clones appear in the TCRdb table, and some are missing; sequencing was by immunoSEQ multiplex PCR. Altogether about 240,000 clones are present, 87% being singletons, with the ten largest covering less than 3%. Specimen: PBMCs. These receptors were taken from a man aged 18 to 29 in good health and CMV-seronegative.

This clone was observed once. The chain couples TRBV5-1 to TRBJ2-7, with TRBD1 identical over 11 bases. V trimming: 4 bases; J trimming: 4 bases; junction bases outside the gene matches: 7. The CDR3 extends over 15 amino acids. Germline V lookup: CDR1 SGHRS, CDR2 YFSETQ. CDR3 in amino acids: CASSNWDRGSYEQYF. CDR3 nucleotides: TGCGCCAGCAGCAACTGGGACAGGGGGTCATACGAGCAGTACTTC.

This clone appeared a few times. V gene TRBV5-1 combines with J gene TRBJ2-7; 7 bases are shared with TRBD1. Germline CDR1 SGHRS, CDR2 YFSETQ. Trimming took 4 bases from V and 7 from J; bases not matched to a gene: 8. This CDR3 spans 13 amino acids. CDR3 bases: TGCGCCAGCAGCCAGAATCAGGGGGTGGAGCAGTACTTC. Its protein product is CASSQNQGVEQYF. Combining the CDR3 with reference TRBV5-1 and TRBJ2-7 gives the whole variable domain KAGVTQTPRYLIKTRGQQVTLSCSPISGHRSVSWYQQTPGQGLQFLFEYFSETQRNKGNFPGRFSGRQFSNSRSEMNVSTLELGDSALYLCASSQNQGVEQYFGPGTRLTVT.

The chain carries TRBV7-9 and TRBJ2-7; no clear D gene. Per germline, CDR1 SEHNR and CDR2 FQNEAQ (reference sequence). This CDR3 has 16 residues. The V end lost 8 bases, the J end lost 6 bases, and 26 bases lay between the germline ends. As DNA, the CDR3 is TGTGCCAGCCGAGCTACTCACCAAGCCTATCCCCTCGAGCAGTACTTC. Protein: CASRATHQAYPLEQYF.

The rearrangement links TRBV7-2 to TRBJ2-7; 12 bases match TRBD2. This CDR3 contains 18 residues. Losses at the gene ends were 4 bases for V and 2 bases for J; bases not matched to a gene: 12. Germline lookup yields CDR1 SGHTA and CDR2 FQGNSA. The CDR3, as DNA: TGTGCCAGCAGCTCGCCCCCTACTAGCGGGAGGCCCCCCTACGAGCAGTACTTC. Amino acid sequence: CASSSPPTSGRPPYEQYF. Together with reference TRBV7-2 and TRBJ2-7, the CDR3 gives the full variable domain: GAGVSQSPSNKVTEKGKDVELRCDPISGHTALYWYRQSLGQGLEFLIYFQGNSAPDKSGLPSDRFSAERTGGSVSTLTIQRTQQEDSAVYLCASSSPPTSGRPPYEQYFGPGTRLTVT.

This chain links TRBV2 with TRBJ1-2; D gene ambiguous. Between the trimmed V and J ends, which lost 7 bases and 5 bases, there was a span of 5 bases. The CDR3 has 10 residues. Germline V gene sequence: CDR1 SNHLY, CDR2 FYNNEI. Here the CDR3 reads CASISYGYTF. The CDR3, as DNA: TGTGCCAGCATCAGTTATGGCTACACCTTC. Supplemented by reference TRBV2 and TRBJ1-2, the full variable domain reads EPEVTQTPSHQVTQMGQEVILRCVPISNHLYFYWYRQILGQKVEFLVSFYNNEISEKSEIFDDQFSVERPDGSNFTLKIRSTKLEDSAMYFCASISYGYTFGSGTRLTVV.

The chain uses TRBV13 and TRBJ2-6, with D possibly being TRBD1 (6 bases). The CDR3 extends over 15 amino acids. The germline V and J ends were trimmed by 5 bases and 2 bases, with 10 bases remaining between them. Germline V gene data show CDR1 as PRHDT and CDR2 as FYEKMQ (reference sequence). The chain's CDR3 is CASSVTGTGANVLTF. The CDR3 DNA sequence: TGTGCCAGCAGCGTGACAGGCACTGGGGCCAACGTCCTGACTTTC.

The chain carries TRBV25-1 and TRBJ2-3; D gene uncertain. CDR3 length: 16 amino acids. V was clipped by 1 base and J by 4 bases, with 15 bases between them. CDR1 MGHDK and CDR2 SYGVNS come from the germline V gene. CDR3 nucleotide sequence: TGTGCCAGCAGTGAATGGGCCTTTAGTGGTTCAGATACGCAGTATTTT. The encoded protein is CASSEWAFSGSDTQYF.

The gene calls are TRBV6-6 and TRBJ1-6, with D uncertain. Germline V gene sequence: CDR1 MNHNY, CDR2 SVGAGI (reference sequence). The CDR3 runs to 12 residues. The V gene lost 6 bases and the J gene lost 14 bases, with 14 bases spanning the gap. The CDR3 DNA sequence: TGTGCCAGCAGCCCTTCGGGGTGGGCCCTCCACTTT. This codes for CASSPSGWALHF.

The chain has TRBV6-5 and TRBJ2-1, with TRBD2 matching 9 bases. Germline V lookup: CDR1 MNHEY, CDR2 SVGAGI. CDR3 length: 16 residues. J gave up 9 bases and V 2 bases, and 11 bases lay outside the gene matches. The CDR3 DNA reads as TGTGCCAGCAGTTACCTTCTCGCGGGGGGGCCGGTTGAGCAGTTCTTC. Protein: CASSYLLAGGPVEQFF.

About this clone itself: The same CDR3 arises from other DNA sequences in this sample as well. V is TRBV7-2 and J is TRBJ2-7; 7 nucleotides agree with TRBD1. The CDR3 runs to 14 residues. Germline values: CDR1 SGHTA, CDR2 FQGNSA. The V gene end was trimmed by 5 bases and the J gene end by 1 base; junction bases not matched to a gene: 5. The CDR3 is CASSRTGASYEQYF. In DNA form, the CDR3 reads TGTGCCAGCAGCCGCACAGGGGCTTCCTACGAGCAGTACTTC.

V gene TRBV30 combines with J gene TRBJ2-3, with 12 nucleotides matching TRBD2. J lost 5 bases, V lost 6 bases, and 18 bases had no gene match. CDR3 size: 18 residues. Per germline, CDR1 GTSNPN and CDR2 SVGIG (reference sequence). CDR3 sequence reads: CACEGLAGFNHYGDTQYF. The CDR3 coding sequence is TGTGCCTGCGAGGGACTAGCGGGCTTTAATCACTACGGAGATACGCAGTATTTT.

The CDR3 spells CASNRDRFHEQFF. In DNA form, the CDR3 reads TGCGCCAGCAACCGGGACAGGTTCCATGAGCAGTTCTTC. This chain uses TRBV4-1 with TRBJ2-1; 8 bases agree with TRBD1. V trimming: 7 bases; J trimming: 8 bases; junction bases outside the gene matches: 7. Germline CDR1 reads MGHRA; CDR2 reads YSYEKL. CDR3 length: 13 amino acids.

The V and J genes are TRBV7-2 and TRBJ2-3; 8 bases fit TRBD2. CDR1 is SGHTA, CDR2 FQGNSA, per germline. CDR3 length: 16 residues. V gave up 0 bases and J gave up 4 bases; unmatched junction bases: 6. The CDR3 DNA is TGTGCCAGCAGCTTAGCGCTGAGCGGGGGTGCAGATACGCAGTATTTT. Translated, it gives CASSLALSGGADTQYF.

V usage is TRBV6-6 and J usage is TRBJ2-3; 7 bases are a match to TRBD2. J gave up 0 bases and V 2 bases, and 2 bases lay outside the gene matches. CDR3 length: 15 amino acids. CDR1 and CDR2 (germline): MNHNY, SVGAGI (reference sequence). The CDR3: CASSYNGRSTDTQYF. The CDR3 DNA follows: TGTGCCAGCAGTTACAACGGGAGGAGCACAGATACGCAGTATTTT.